This T cell receptor (beta chain) was sequenced in a study of shared clonotypes between healthy human individuals. Deletions cut 6 bases from V and 4 bases from J, with 10 bases between. There are 13 residues in the CDR3. CDR1 is MDHEN and CDR2 is SYDVKM in the germline V gene. CD45RO-negative, CCR7-positively selected cells formed the naive CD8 fraction, excluding terminally differentiated effector memory CD45RA+ cells. Profiling relied on immunoSEQ multiplex PCR, and the TCRdb table lists in-frame clones only, not all of them. The data hold about 2.1 million clones, with 93% observed a single time.

V gene TRBV28 combines with J gene TRBJ1-5, with D possibly matching TRBD1 (6 bases). The sample taken for sequencing was naive CD8+ T cells from PBMCs. The receptor comes from a man between 18 and 35 years old in good health. Some clones in this sample may be carry-over from other donors' samples. The CDR3, as DNA: TGTGCCAGCAGCACAGGGATAAATCAGCCCCAGCATTTT. Translating it yields CASSTGINQPQHF.